Included here is one T cell receptor beta chain sequence, with context. What it binds is unknown. V lost 2 bases, J lost 4 bases, and 8 bases lay in between. Germline V gene sequence: CDR1 SGHNT, CDR2 YENEEA. The CDR3 has 13 amino acids. This sample was included in a study of vaccination effects on CD4 cells after COVID-19. Study overall: Samples collected post-vaccine were obtained a median of 72 days after the second dose.

Overall study findings and caveats: Late post-vaccination samples showed marked contraction of infection- and vaccine-induced clones. There were few convalescent patients in the study and no early post-infection timepoints.

Having been cultured for less than 12 days, the cells underwent CD4+ T cell isolation. Each person got two doses of an mRNA SARS-CoV-2 vaccine, BNT162b2 or mRNA-1273. Some clones are missing from TCRdb's copy, which holds only in-frame ones; the method was immunoSEQ multiplex PCR. This sample has some 66,000 clones; more than 60% occur once, and the top ten carry around 2.5%. The sample here was CD4+ T cells from PBMCs cultured without peptide, taken after COVID-19 vaccination. This clonotype was obtained from a human donor who received a COVID-19 vaccine. V gene TRBV11-3 combines with J gene TRBJ2-5, with D unclear. The CDR3 DNA follows: TGTGCCAGCAGCTTAAATCCTGGAGAGACCCAGTACTTC. It specifies CASSLNPGETQYF. Looking up the rest from reference TRBV11-3 and TRBJ2-5 gives the full variable domain: EAGVVQSPRYKIIEKKQPVAFWCNPISGHNTLYWYLQNLGQGPELLIRYENEEAVDDSQLPKDRFSAERLKGVDSTLKIQPAELGDSAVYLCASSLNPGETQYFGPGTRLLVL.